These 25 T cell receptor beta chains were sequenced from one sample in a study of T-cell memory formation after mild COVID-19. TCRdb reanalysed the 5' RACE reads using MiXCR and keeps one entry per CDR3 protein. Seen here are about 150,000 distinct CDR3 sequences, around 27% observed once, and the top ten hold roughly a quarter. What was sequenced was PBMCs or a T cell subset sorted from them (not recorded which). The receptor source for this set is an adult woman who had mild COVID-19 (a few samples of this study predate the infection). Cell type and time point are not known.

This clonotype was found a few times. The CDR3 sequence is CSVDTSGGPNEQFF. The CDR3 DNA follows: TGCAGCGTTGATACTAGCGGGGGGCCTAATGAGCAGTTCTTC. V and J are TRBV29-1 and TRBJ2-1; 12 nucleotides agree with TRBD2. The CDR3 is 14 amino acids. V lost 3 bases and J lost 7; bases outside the gene matches: 4. The germline CDR1 and CDR2 sequences are SQVTM and ANQGSEA.

The chain carries TRBV3-1 and TRBJ1-5; D unclear. Per the germline V gene, CDR1 is LGHDT and CDR2 is YNNKEL (reference sequence). V lost 4 bases to trimming and J lost 1 base, with 5 bases between them. The CDR3 sequence is 13 residues long. The CDR3 loop reads CASSPESNQPQHF. The CDR3 DNA reads as TGTGCCAGCAGCCCTGAAAGCAATCAGCCCCAGCATTTT.

V and J are TRBV4-2 and TRBJ2-3; maybe TRBD2 (5 bases). In germline, CDR1 is LGHNA, CDR2 YNFKEQ. V gave up 0 bases and J gave up 2 bases, with 15 bases separating them. The CDR3 has 17 amino acids. CDR3 residues: CASSQDFLGLVTDTQYF. The CDR3 nucleotides read TGTGCCAGCAGCCAAGATTTTCTAGGACTCGTCACAGATACGCAGTATTTT.

This clonotype was seen a few times. The chain has TRBV7-6 and TRBJ1-6; no firm D call. Germline CDR1 SGHVS, CDR2 FNYEAQ. Trimming left V 2 bases short and J 4 bases short, with 9 bases between. The CDR3 consists of 15 residues. This chain's CDR3 is CASSLRPGYNSPLHF. For the CDR3, the DNA is TGTGCCAGCAGCTTACGTCCGGGGTATAATTCACCCCTCCACTTT.

The chain employs TRBV11-2 and TRBJ2-7, with D hard to call. V was shortened by 3 bases and J by 5 bases, with 11 bases between the two germline ends. CDR3 length: 13 residues. Germline CDR1 reads SGHAT; CDR2 reads FQNNGV. CDR3 bases: TGTGCCAGCAGCTTCTTTGACTCGGACGAGCAGTACTTC. Translating gives CASSFFDSDEQYF. The variable domain in full, with the rest retrieved from reference TRBV11-2 and TRBJ2-7, is EAGVAQSPRYKIIEKRQSVAFWCNPISGHATLYWYQQILGQGPKLLIQFQNNGVVDDSQLPKDRFSAERLKGVDSTLKIQPAKLEDSAVYLCASSFFDSDEQYFGPGTRLTVT.

This chain joins TRBV7-2 and TRBJ2-5; perhaps TRBD2 as D (6 bases). Per germline, CDR1 SGHTA and CDR2 FQGNSA. The ends were cut back, 4 bases at V and 5 bases at J, with 14 bases in the middle. The CDR3 runs to 14 residues. The CDR3 coding sequence is TGTGCCAGCAGCTCGCAACTAGCTTGGGAGACCCAGTACTTC. Amino acids: CASSSQLAWETQYF.

This chain joins TRBV4-1 and TRBJ2-5; 10 bases agree with TRBD1. V was clipped by 7 bases and J by 0 bases; unmatched bases: 5. This CDR3 has 15 amino acids. From germline, CDR1 is MGHRA and CDR2 YSYEKL. CDR3 protein: CASNRDRGDQETQYF. The CDR3 coding sequence is TGCGCCAGCAACCGGGACAGGGGAGACCAAGAGACCCAGTACTTC.

The chain joins TRBV15 to TRBJ2-7, with D unclear. Germline lookup yields CDR1 LNHNV and CDR2 YYDKDF (reference sequence). Trimming cost V 4 bases and J 6 bases, with 13 bases left between them. This CDR3 has 13 residues. CDR3 nucleotide sequence: TGTGCCACCAGCACTACACAAAGTCGCGAGCAGTACTTC. This codes for CATSTTQSREQYF.

This clonotype was recorded a few times. The V call is TRBV20-1, the J call TRBJ2-1; 11 nucleotides line up with TRBD1. The CDR3 consists of 15 residues. The V gene end was trimmed by 5 bases and the J gene end by 6 bases; junction bases not matched to a gene: 9. CDR1 and CDR2 (germline): DFQATT, SNEGSKA (reference sequence). In DNA form, the CDR3 reads TGCAGTGCTGTGAAGGACAGGGGGCGTTTCAATGAGCAGTTCTTC. This translates into CSAVKDRGRFNEQFF.

V is TRBV19 and J is TRBJ2-7, with no clear D. This CDR3 region has 16 residues. In germline, CDR1 is LNHDA, CDR2 SQIVND (reference sequence). The DNA for the CDR3 is TGTGCTGTCCCACTTGGGTCGCGGTTCTTGTCCTACGAGCAGTACTTC. As protein: CAVPLGSRFLSYEQYF. The whole variable domain, filled in from reference TRBV19 and TRBJ2-7, reads DGGITQSPKYLFRKEGQNVTLSCEQNLNHDAMYWYRQDPGQGLRLIYYSQIVNDFQKGDIAEGYSVSREKKESFPLTVTSAQKNPTAFYLCAVPLGSRFLSYEQYFGPGTRLTVT.

The V call is TRBV13, the J call TRBJ2-3; 8 positions match TRBD1. CDR3 size: 21 residues. The trim removed 1 base at V and 1 base at J, leaving 19 bases unmatched. CDR1 and CDR2 (germline): PRHDT, FYEKMQ (reference sequence). The CDR3 bases are TGTGCCAGCAGCTTAGCATCCGGGACAGGTGGTCCTCTACATCGCACAGATACGCAGTATTTT. Its protein is CASSLASGTGGPLHRTDTQYF.

V gene TRBV7-9 combines with J gene TRBJ1-2; D is unclear. With 1 base removed from V and 4 bases from J, the gap between germline ends came to 10 bases. The CDR3 length is 14 residues. The germline V gene encodes CDR1 SEHNR and CDR2 FQNEAQ (reference sequence). CDR3 DNA: TGTGCCAGCAGCTTAGATGGCAGGTTCTATGGCTACACCTTC. Its translation: CASSLDGRFYGYTF. The full variable domain, completed using reference TRBV7-9 and TRBJ1-2, is DTGVSQNPRHKITKRGQNVTFRCDPISEHNRLYWYRQTLGQGPEFLTYFQNEAQLEKSRLLSDRFSAERPKGSFSTLEIQRTEQGDSAMYLCASSLDGRFYGYTFGSGTRLTVV.

The rearrangement joins TRBV4-3 to TRBJ2-7; D not certain. Trimming took off 0 bases at V and 0 bases at J, with 9 bases between the two ends. In germline, CDR1 is LGHNA, CDR2 YSLEER. The CDR3 loop spans 15 amino acids. CDR3 bases: TGCGCCAGCAGCCAAGATCGGGCCGGCTCCTACGAGCAGTACTTC. Protein: CASSQDRAGSYEQYF.

Here the CDR3 reads CASSLQGEEYEQYF. CDR3 coding DNA: TGTGCCAGCAGCTTGCAGGGTGAGGAGTACGAGCAGTACTTC. The gene calls are TRBV5-6 and TRBJ2-7; TRBD1 might be the D (5 bases). The germline V and J ends were trimmed by 1 base and 4 bases, with 12 bases remaining between them. There are 14 residues in the CDR3. Germline loops: CDR1 SGHDT, CDR2 YYEEEE.

The rearrangement links TRBV24-1 to TRBJ2-1; 8 positions match TRBD2. The CDR3 has 16 residues. Germline values: CDR1 KGHDR, CDR2 SFDVKD. J lost 1 base, V lost 7 bases, and 8 bases had no gene match. The CDR3 spells CATRVVGGESYNEQFF. As DNA, the CDR3 is TGTGCCACCAGGGTGGTCGGGGGGGAGTCCTACAATGAGCAGTTCTTC.

The chain recombines TRBV6-2 or TRBV6-3 with TRBJ1-2; 7 bases agree with TRBD1. Germline V CDR1 and CDR2: MNHEY, SVGEGT. This CDR3 spans 14 amino acids. V trimming: 5 bases; J trimming: 6 bases; junction bases outside the gene matches: 9. CDR3 in DNA: TGTGCCAGCAGTCGTCCGGGACAGTCCAATGGCTACACCTTC. Protein: CASSRPGQSNGYTF.

This chain links TRBV24-1 with TRBJ2-7, with unresolved D. Germline V gene sequence: CDR1 KGHDR, CDR2 SFDVKD. Trimming took 3 bases from V and 2 from J, leaving 13 bases between them. The CDR3 runs to 15 residues. This CDR3 reads CATSDPGGPTYEQYF. For the CDR3, the DNA is TGTGCCACCAGTGATCCCGGCGGACCCACCTACGAGCAGTACTTC.

The chain couples TRBV5-6 to TRBJ1-5; D might be TRBD1 (6 bases). Germline lookup yields CDR1 SGHDT and CDR2 YYEEEE. Deletions cut 3 bases from V and 0 bases from J, with 16 bases between. CDR3 size: 17 residues. The CDR3: CASSYQMGHHSNQPQHF. The DNA of the CDR3 is TGTGCCAGCAGCTACCAAATGGGACACCATAGCAATCAGCCCCAGCATTTT.

In its sample, this clonotype was seen a few times. This chain connects TRBV4-1 to TRBJ2-2; no clear D. CDR3 length: 14 amino acids. Trimming cost V 3 bases and J 4 bases, with 9 bases left between them. Germline V gene data show CDR1 as MGHRA and CDR2 as YSYEKL. The CDR3 DNA follows: TGCGCCAGCAGCCAGACACAGCTCACCGGGGAGCTGTTTTTT. It yields the protein CASSQTQLTGELFF.

This clonotype turned up a few times. The chain employs TRBV2 and TRBJ2-1; 10 nucleotides align to TRBD2. The CDR3 totals 18 residues. Germline V gene lookup returns CDR1 SNHLY and CDR2 FYNNEI. V was pared by 1 base and J by 8 bases, with 14 bases of the junction left unmatched. The CDR3 sequence is CASSEEGPRLAGVYEQFF. The DNA of the CDR3 is TGTGCCAGCAGTGAAGAAGGACCGCGACTAGCGGGCGTGTATGAGCAGTTCTTC.

This sequence joins TRBV7-6 and TRBJ2-1, with 10 bases fitting TRBD2. The germline CDR1 and CDR2 sequences are SGHVS and FNYEAQ. The CDR3 has 14 amino acids. The V and J ends lost 5 bases and 8 bases, in that order; junction bases with no gene match: 6. The CDR3 nucleotides read TGTGCCAGCAGCCAACACGGACTAGCGGATGAGCAGTTCTTC. As protein: CASSQHGLADEQFF.

The sample holds a few counts of this clonotype. The rearrangement joins TRBV7-2 to TRBJ2-1; D is possibly TRBD2 (7 bases). Germline values: CDR1 SGHTA, CDR2 FQGNSA. V lost 5 bases and J lost 8, with 16 bases in between. The CDR3 totals 14 residues. The CDR3 sequence is CASSQLGGHDEQFF. DNA for the CDR3: TGTGCCAGCAGCCAACTCGGGGGGCACGATGAGCAGTTCTTC.

CDR3 residues: CASSLASTSLGYEQYF. CDR3 DNA sequence: TGTGCCAGCAGCTTAGCGTCTACCTCTCTGGGCTACGAGCAGTACTTC. The chain links TRBV7-8 to TRBJ2-7; D remains ambiguous. There are 16 residues in the CDR3. Trimming pared 0 bases from V and 3 bases from J, leaving 15 bases between. From germline, CDR1 is SGHVS and CDR2 FQNEAQ.

The V gene is TRBV21-1, the J gene TRBJ2-5; the table gives TRBD2 as D, unverified against the DNA. TRBV21-1 is shown as a pseudogene. This CDR3 contains 15 residues. CDR3 loop: CASLKSGRKGKTQYF. The CDR3 DNA follows: TGTGCCAGCCTGAAGTCCGGGAGGAAAGGAAAGACCCAGTACTTC.

V and J are TRBV5-1 and TRBJ2-7; 9 bases agree with TRBD1. With V trimmed by 4 bases and J by 3 bases, 5 bases remained unmatched. Germline CDR1 and CDR2: SGHRS and YFSETQ. This CDR3 region has 14 residues. CDR3 loop: CASSVRDRVYEQYF. CDR3 nucleotides: TGCGCCAGCAGCGTCCGGGACAGGGTCTACGAGCAGTACTTC.